These 16 T cell receptor beta chains share one sample of origin, sequenced in a study of technical replicates of blood from a few donors. Measured with immunoSEQ multiplex PCR; TCRdb has only the in-frame clones, and not every one. The sample lists roughly 45,000 clones, about 93% occurring once. Sequenced sample: PBMCs. The receptors derive from a human donor in good health. Some clones in this sample may be carry-over from other donors' samples.

The CDR3 loop reads CASSLGGLETQYF. For the CDR3, the DNA is TGTGCCAGCAGCTTAGGAGGGCTAGAGACCCAGTACTTC. This rearrangement joins TRBV7-9 to TRBJ2-5, with D possibly matching TRBD2 (5 bases). V dropped 1 base and J dropped 4 bases, with 7 bases sitting between them. Germline values: CDR1 SEHNR, CDR2 FQNEAQ (reference sequence). This CDR3 spans 13 amino acids.

This clone has a single count. The chain joins TRBV6-5 to TRBJ1-2; possibly TRBD1 for D (5 bases). V was cut by 7 bases and J by 6 bases, with 21 bases left in between. The CDR3 extends over 15 amino acids. Germline lookup yields CDR1 MNHEY and CDR2 SVGAGI. DNA for the CDR3: TGTGCCAGCACCGGAGGGGCACAGGAGTTACATGGCTACACCTTC. Amino acid sequence: CASTGGAQELHGYTF.

This chain joins TRBV15 and TRBJ1-2; D gene ambiguous. The CDR3 length is 13 residues. Trimming removed 1 base at V and 4 bases at J, with 7 bases between. In germline, CDR1 is LNHNV, CDR2 YYDKDF (reference sequence). The CDR3 loop is CATSRGLGYGYTF. In DNA, the CDR3 is TGTGCCACCAGCAGAGGCCTAGGCTATGGCTACACCTTC.

The genes are TRBV5-6 and TRBJ1-2; possibly TRBD1 for D (5 bases). Between the trimmed V and J ends, which lost 1 base and 8 bases, there was a span of 18 bases. CDR3 length equals 15 residues. Germline CDR1 is SGHDT and CDR2 is YYEEEE. The CDR3 DNA reads TGTGCCAGCAGCTTGTCGGGGGTCGCGGTTCGGGGCTACACCTTC. It translates to CASSLSGVAVRGYTF.

The chain recombines TRBV10-3 with TRBJ2-7, with 7 bases aligning to TRBD2. There are 13 residues in the CDR3. The V and J ends lost 2 bases and 6 bases, in that order; junction bases with no gene match: 4. CDR1 is ENHRY, CDR2 SYGVKD, per germline. CDR3 nucleotides: TGTGCCATCAGTGAGCGGGAGGTCCCCGAGCAGTACTTC. Translating it yields CAISEREVPEQYF.

The chain recombines TRBV5-4 with TRBJ2-3; 8 positions match TRBD2. The V and J ends lost 3 bases and 3 bases, in that order; junction bases with no gene match: 9. The CDR3 is 16 amino acids. CDR1 is SGHNT, CDR2 YYREEE, per germline (reference sequence). The CDR3 here is CASSSGAGVGTDTQYF. The CDR3 region has the DNA TGTGCCAGCAGCTCAGGAGCGGGAGTGGGGACAGATACGCAGTATTTT.

J is TRBJ2-2 and V is TRBV7-2, with 10 bases fitting TRBD2. Looked up from germline, CDR1 is SGHTA and CDR2 is FQGNSA. This CDR3 contains 16 residues. V was pared by 5 bases and J by 1 base, with 4 bases of the junction left unmatched. CDR3 loop: CASSPTSGMNTGELFF. The CDR3 DNA follows: TGTGCCAGCAGCCCAACTAGCGGGATGAACACCGGGGAGCTGTTTTTT. Full variable domain (outside the CDR3, taken from reference TRBV7-2 and TRBJ2-2): GAGVSQSPSNKVTEKGKDVELRCDPISGHTALYWYRQSLGQGLEFLIYFQGNSAPDKSGLPSDRFSAERTGGSVSTLTIQRTQQEDSAVYLCASSPTSGMNTGELFFGEGSRLTVL.

This chain joins TRBV7-9 and TRBJ1-5; 7 bases are shared with TRBD1. CDR3 size: 14 residues. Trimming took 6 bases from V and 4 from J; bases not matched to a gene: 6. Germline V gives CDR1 SEHNR, CDR2 FQNEAQ (reference sequence). The CDR3 here is CASSGQDLNQPQHF. In nucleotides, the CDR3 is TGTGCCAGCAGTGGACAGGACCTAAATCAGCCCCAGCATTTT.

The J gene is TRBJ1-1, the V gene TRBV30, with 8 bases matching TRBD1. The J segment lost 3 bases and the V segment lost 5 bases, leaving 5 bases of the junction unmatched. The CDR3 has 13 residues. Germline lookup yields CDR1 GTSNPN and CDR2 SVGIG (reference sequence). The CDR3 sequence: CAWVDRDDTEAFF. In nucleotides, the CDR3 is TGTGCCTGGGTGGACAGGGATGACACTGAAGCTTTCTTT.

The rearrangement links TRBV4-2 to TRBJ2-7; D remains ambiguous. Germline V lookup: CDR1 LGHNA, CDR2 YNFKEQ. Trimming removed 4 bases from V and 5 bases from J, with 12 bases in between. The CDR3 consists of 13 residues. The DNA of the CDR3 is TGTGCCAGCAGCCCTATCGATGTAAACGAGCAGTACTTC. Translating it yields CASSPIDVNEQYF.

The CDR3 sequence is CASSQEQGRGYGYTF. The CDR3 DNA sequence: TGTGCCAGCAGCCAAGAACAAGGCAGGGGCTATGGCTACACCTTC. V gene TRBV4-2 combines with J gene TRBJ1-2; D is possibly TRBD1 (6 bases). This CDR3 spans 15 amino acids. Germline CDR1 LGHNA, CDR2 YNFKEQ. Trimming left V 0 bases short and J 4 bases short, with 12 bases between.

V and J are TRBV15 and TRBJ2-7; TRBD2 is a possible D gene (5 bases). Germline CDR1 LNHNV, CDR2 YYDKDF (reference sequence). V lost 9 bases, J lost 3 bases, and 15 bases lay in between. The CDR3 loop spans 13 amino acids. In DNA, the CDR3 is TGTGCCACTACCCCCGCGGGCAGCTACGAGCAGTACTTC. Protein sequence: CATTPAGSYEQYF.

This clone was recorded a few times. The chain has TRBV4-3 and TRBJ2-1; D is perhaps TRBD2 (5 bases). The CDR3 has 15 residues. Germline CDR1 reads LGHNA; CDR2 reads YSLEER. V was trimmed by 0 bases and J by 4 bases, leaving 10 bases between them. CDR3 DNA sequence: TGCGCCAGCAGCCAAGAGGTCCTAGCTTACAATGAGCAGTTCTTC. Translating it yields CASSQEVLAYNEQFF.

The J gene is TRBJ2-5, the V gene TRBV7-2; D might be TRBD2 (7 bases). The germline V gene encodes CDR1 SGHTA and CDR2 FQGNSA. Trimming took off 1 base at V and 5 bases at J, with 14 bases between the two ends. CDR3 size: 15 residues. The CDR3 DNA reads as TGTGCCAGCAGCTTAGTATGGGGGGGCTTTGAGACCCAGTACTTC. Protein sequence: CASSLVWGGFETQYF.

This CDR3 reads CASSPPPTSGYNEQFF. The CDR3 DNA reads as TGTGCCAGCAGCCCCCCCCCGACTAGCGGCTACAATGAGCAGTTCTTC. The chain links TRBV5-4 to TRBJ2-1, with TRBD2 matching over 9 bases. This CDR3 has 16 residues. V trimming: 4 bases; J trimming: 3 bases; junction bases outside the gene matches: 8. CDR1 is SGHNT, CDR2 YYREEE, per germline (reference sequence). The full variable domain, in which reference TRBV5-4 and TRBJ2-1 provide the parts outside the CDR3, is ETGVTQSPTHLIKTRGQQVTLRCSSQSGHNTVSWYQQALGQGPQFIFQYYREEENGRGNFPPRFSGLQFPNYSSELNVNALELDDSALYLCASSPPPTSGYNEQFFGPGTRLTVL.

This chain uses TRBV27 with TRBJ2-1, with 14 bases that match TRBD2. Germline V lookup: CDR1 MNHEY, CDR2 SMNVEV (reference sequence). Losses at the gene ends were 6 bases for V and 7 bases for J; bases not matched to a gene: 5. CDR3 length: 15 residues. This chain's CDR3 is CASRRTSGGWNEQFF. The CDR3 coding sequence is TGTGCCAGCAGACGGACTAGCGGGGGGTGGAATGAGCAGTTCTTC.